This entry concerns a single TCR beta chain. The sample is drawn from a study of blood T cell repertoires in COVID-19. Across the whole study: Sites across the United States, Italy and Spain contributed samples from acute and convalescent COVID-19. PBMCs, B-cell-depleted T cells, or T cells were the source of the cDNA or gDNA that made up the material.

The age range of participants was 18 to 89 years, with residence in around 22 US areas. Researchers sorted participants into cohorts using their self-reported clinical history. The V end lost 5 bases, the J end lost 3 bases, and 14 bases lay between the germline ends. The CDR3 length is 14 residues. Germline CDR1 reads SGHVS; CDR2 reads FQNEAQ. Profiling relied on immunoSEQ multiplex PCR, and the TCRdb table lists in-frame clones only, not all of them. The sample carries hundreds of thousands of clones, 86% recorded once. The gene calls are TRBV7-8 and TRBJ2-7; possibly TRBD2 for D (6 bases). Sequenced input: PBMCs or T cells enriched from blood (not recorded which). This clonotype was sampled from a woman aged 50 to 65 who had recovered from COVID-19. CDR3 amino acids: CASSPRDSFYEQYF. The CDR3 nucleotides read TGTGCCAGCAGCCCCCGGGACTCCTTCTACGAGCAGTACTTC. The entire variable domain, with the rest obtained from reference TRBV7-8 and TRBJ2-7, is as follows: GAGVSQSPRYKVAKRGQDVALRCDPISGHVSLFWYQQALGQGPEFLTYFQNEAQLDKSGLPSDRFFAERPEGSVSTLKIQRTQQEDSAVYLCASSPRDSFYEQYFGPGTRLTVT.